This TCR beta chain comes out of a study of T cell responses to AZD1222 COVID-19 vaccine. Study results and limitations: Clonal diversity was possibly underestimated, and white British individuals and females predominated among donors.

Regarding this clone: Its antigen is as yet unknown.

Generated by immunoSEQ multiplex PCR, the TCRdb table keeps only in-frame clones and is missing some. This table holds tens of thousands of clones, 80% to 95% found once. Trimming pared 0 bases from V and 7 bases from J, leaving 10 bases between. The germline V gene has CDR1 GTSNPN and CDR2 SVGIG (reference sequence). This CDR3 contains 14 residues. This clonotype was obtained from an adult who received the AZD1222 COVID-19 vaccine. Sequenced here: peripheral blood, sampled 28 days after the second AZD1222 dose. The chain recombines TRBV30 with TRBJ1-6; D is perhaps TRBD1 (6 bases). CDR3 in amino acids: CAWSVTGSNSPLHF. Here the CDR3 DNA reads TGTGCCTGGAGTGTAACAGGGAGCAATTCACCCCTCCACTTT.